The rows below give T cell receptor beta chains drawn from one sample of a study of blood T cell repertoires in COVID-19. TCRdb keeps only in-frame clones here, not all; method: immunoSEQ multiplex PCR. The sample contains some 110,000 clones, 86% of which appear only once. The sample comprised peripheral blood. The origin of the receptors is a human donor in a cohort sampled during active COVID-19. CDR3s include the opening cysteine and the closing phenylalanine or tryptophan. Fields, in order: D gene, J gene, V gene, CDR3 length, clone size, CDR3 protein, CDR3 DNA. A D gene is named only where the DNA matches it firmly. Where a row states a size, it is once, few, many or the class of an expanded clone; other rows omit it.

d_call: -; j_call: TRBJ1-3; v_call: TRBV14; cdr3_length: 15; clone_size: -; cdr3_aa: CASSQDRVSGNTIYF; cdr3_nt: TGTGCCAGCAGCCAAGATCGCGTCTCTGGAAACACCATATATTTT
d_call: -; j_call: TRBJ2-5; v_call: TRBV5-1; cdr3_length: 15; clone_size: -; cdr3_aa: CASRPGWRDQETQYF; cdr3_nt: TGCGCCAGCAGACCGGGGTGGCGGGACCAAGAGACCCAGTACTTC
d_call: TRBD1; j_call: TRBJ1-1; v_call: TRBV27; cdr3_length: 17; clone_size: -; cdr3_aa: CASSSGTGQGAGTEAFF; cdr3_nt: TGTGCCAGCAGCTCGGGGACCGGGCAGGGGGCAGGCACTGAAGCTTTCTTT
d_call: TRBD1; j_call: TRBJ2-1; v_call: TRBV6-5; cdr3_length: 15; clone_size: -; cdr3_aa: CAIKADRGLYNEQFF; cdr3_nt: TGTGCCATCAAAGCAGACAGGGGGCTGTACAATGAGCAGTTCTTC
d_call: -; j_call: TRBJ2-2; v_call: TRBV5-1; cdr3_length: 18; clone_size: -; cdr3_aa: CASSSRGTGTTDTGELFF; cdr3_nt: TGCGCCAGCAGCAGTCGCGGCACAGGTACTACGGACACCGGGGAGCTGTTTTTT
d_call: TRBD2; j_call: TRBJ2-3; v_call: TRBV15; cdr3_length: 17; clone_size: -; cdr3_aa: CATSRLPRSGRPDTQYF; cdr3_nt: TGTGCCACCAGCAGGTTACCTAGGAGCGGGAGGCCAGATACGCAGTATTTT
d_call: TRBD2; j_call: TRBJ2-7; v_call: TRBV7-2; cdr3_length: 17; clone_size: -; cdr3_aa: CASSLGIAGVPMYEQYF; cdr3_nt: TGTGCCAGCAGCTTAGGTATAGCGGGAGTACCGATGTACGAGCAGTACTTC
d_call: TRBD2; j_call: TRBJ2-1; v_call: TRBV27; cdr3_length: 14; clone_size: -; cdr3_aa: CASSALADYNEQFF; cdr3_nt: TGTGCCAGCAGTGCCCTAGCGGATTACAATGAGCAGTTCTTC
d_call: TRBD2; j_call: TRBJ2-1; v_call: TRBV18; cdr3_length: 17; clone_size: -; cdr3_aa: CASSPPVVSGISSEQFF; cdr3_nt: TGTGCCAGCTCACCACCGGTGGTCAGCGGGATTAGTAGTGAGCAGTTCTTC
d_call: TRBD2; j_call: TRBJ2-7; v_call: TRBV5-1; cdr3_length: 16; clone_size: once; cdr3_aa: CASSTPTSGLSYEQYF; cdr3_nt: TGCGCCAGCAGCACACCGACTAGCGGGTTGAGCTACGAGCAGTACTTC
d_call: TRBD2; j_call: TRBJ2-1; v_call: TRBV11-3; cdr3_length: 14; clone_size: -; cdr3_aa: CASSLDGLAAEQFF; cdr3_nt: TGTGCCAGCAGCTTAGACGGACTAGCTGCTGAGCAGTTCTTC
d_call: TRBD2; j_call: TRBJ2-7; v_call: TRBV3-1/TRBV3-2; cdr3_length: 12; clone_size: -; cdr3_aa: CASSQVLAEQYF; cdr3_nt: TGTGCCAGCAGCCAAGTACTAGCGGAGCAGTACTTC
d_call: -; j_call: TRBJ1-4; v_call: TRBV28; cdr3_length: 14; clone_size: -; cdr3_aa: CASSLGGREEKLFF; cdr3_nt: TGTGCCAGCAGTTTGGGGGGTAGGGAGGAAAAACTGTTTTTT
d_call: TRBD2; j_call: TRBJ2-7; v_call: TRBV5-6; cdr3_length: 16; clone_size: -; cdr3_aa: CASSTSSGSQTYEQYF; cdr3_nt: TGTGCCAGCAGCACGTCTAGCGGGAGCCAAACCTACGAGCAGTACTTC
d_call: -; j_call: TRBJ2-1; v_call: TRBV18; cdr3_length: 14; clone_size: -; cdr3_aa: CASSPADSYNEQFF; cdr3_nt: TGTGCCAGCTCACCAGCAGACAGTTACAATGAGCAGTTCTTC
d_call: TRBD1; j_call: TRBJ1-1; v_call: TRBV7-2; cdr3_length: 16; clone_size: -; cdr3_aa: CASSPDRGRRNTEAFF; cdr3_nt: TGTGCCAGCAGCCCCGACAGGGGGCGGAGGAACACTGAAGCTTTCTTT
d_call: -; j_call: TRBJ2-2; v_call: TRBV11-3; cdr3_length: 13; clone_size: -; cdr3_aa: CASSFRGTGELFF; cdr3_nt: TGTGCCAGCAGCTTCAGGGGCACCGGGGAGCTGTTTTTT
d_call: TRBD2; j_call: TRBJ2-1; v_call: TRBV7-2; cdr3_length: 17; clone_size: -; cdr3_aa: CASSLHPGTSGYNEQFF; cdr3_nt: TGTGCCAGCAGCTTGCACCCCGGGACTAGCGGCTACAATGAGCAGTTCTTC
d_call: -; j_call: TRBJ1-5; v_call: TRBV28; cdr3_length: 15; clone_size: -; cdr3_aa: CASRSPSGKDQPQHF; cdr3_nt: TGTGCCAGCAGGAGCCCCTCAGGGAAAGATCAGCCCCAGCATTTT
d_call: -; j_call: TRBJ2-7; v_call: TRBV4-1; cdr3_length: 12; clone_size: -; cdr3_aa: CASSQRGYEQYF; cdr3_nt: TGCGCCAGCAGCCAACGGGGTTACGAGCAGTACTTC
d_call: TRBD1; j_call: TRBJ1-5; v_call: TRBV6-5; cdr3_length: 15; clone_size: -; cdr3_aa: CASGATGGSNQPQHF; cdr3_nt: TGTGCCAGCGGGGCGACAGGGGGTAGCAATCAGCCCCAGCATTTT
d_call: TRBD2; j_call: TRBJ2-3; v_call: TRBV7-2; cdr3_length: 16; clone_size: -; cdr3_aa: CASSLGLAIRSDTQYF; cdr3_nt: TGTGCCAGCAGCTTAGGACTAGCTATTCGCTCGGATACGCAGTATTTT
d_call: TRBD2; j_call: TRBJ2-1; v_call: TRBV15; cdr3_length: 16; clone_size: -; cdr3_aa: CATSRVAGGPNDEQFF; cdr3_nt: TGTGCCACCAGCAGAGTAGCGGGAGGGCCGAACGATGAGCAGTTCTTC
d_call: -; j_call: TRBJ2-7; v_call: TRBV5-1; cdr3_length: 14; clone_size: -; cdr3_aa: CASSFQSGPYEQYF; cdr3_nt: TGCGCCAGCAGCTTTCAATCAGGCCCCTACGAGCAGTACTTC
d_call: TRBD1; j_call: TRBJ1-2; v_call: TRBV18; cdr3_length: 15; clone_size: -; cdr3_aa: CASSPPITGENGYTF; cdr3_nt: TGTGCCAGCTCACCTCCTATAACAGGGGAAAATGGCTACACCTTC
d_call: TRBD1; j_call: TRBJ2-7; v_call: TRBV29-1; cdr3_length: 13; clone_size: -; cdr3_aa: CSVEVDRAGEQYF; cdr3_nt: TGCAGCGTTGAAGTGGACAGGGCTGGTGAGCAGTACTTC
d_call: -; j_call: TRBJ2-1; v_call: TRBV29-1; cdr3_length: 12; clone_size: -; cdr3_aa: CSVGTEPNEQFF; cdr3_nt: TGCAGCGTTGGGACAGAACCCAATGAGCAGTTCTTC
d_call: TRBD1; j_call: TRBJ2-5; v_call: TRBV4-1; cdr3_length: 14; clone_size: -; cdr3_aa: CASSKQGDQETQYF; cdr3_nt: TGCGCCAGCAGCAAACAGGGGGACCAAGAGACCCAGTACTTC
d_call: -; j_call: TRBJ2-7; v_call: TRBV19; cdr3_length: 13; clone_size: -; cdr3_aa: CASSMGLGYEQYF; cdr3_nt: TGTGCCAGTAGTATGGGACTCGGCTACGAGCAGTACTTC
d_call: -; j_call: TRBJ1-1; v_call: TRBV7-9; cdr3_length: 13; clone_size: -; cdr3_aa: CASSQIVNTEAFF; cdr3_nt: TGTGCCAGCAGCCAAATAGTGAACACTGAAGCTTTCTTT
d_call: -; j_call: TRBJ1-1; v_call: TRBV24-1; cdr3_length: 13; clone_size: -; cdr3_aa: CATSDGLSGEAFF; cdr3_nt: TGTGCCACCAGTGATGGCCTGTCGGGAGAAGCTTTCTTT
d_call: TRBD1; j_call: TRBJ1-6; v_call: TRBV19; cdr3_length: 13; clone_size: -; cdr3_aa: CASRDRVESPLHF; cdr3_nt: TGTGCCAGCAGGGACAGGGTGGAATCACCCCTCCACTTT
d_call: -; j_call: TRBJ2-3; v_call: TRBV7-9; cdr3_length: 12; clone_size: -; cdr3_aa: CASSLGLMTQYF; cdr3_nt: TGTGCCAGCAGCTTAGGTCTAATGACGCAGTATTTT
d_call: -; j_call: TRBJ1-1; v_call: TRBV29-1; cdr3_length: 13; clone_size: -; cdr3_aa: CSVDAPMNTEAFF; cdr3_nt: TGCAGCGTTGACGCCCCTATGAACACTGAAGCTTTCTTT
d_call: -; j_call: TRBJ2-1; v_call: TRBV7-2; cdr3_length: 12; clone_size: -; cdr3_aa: CASSPPSGEQFF; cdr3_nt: TGTGCCAGCAGCCCGCCATCGGGTGAGCAGTTCTTC
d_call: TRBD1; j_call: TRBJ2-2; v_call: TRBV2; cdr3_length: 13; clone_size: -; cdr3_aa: CANRQGVTGELFF; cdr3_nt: TGTGCCAACAGGCAGGGGGTAACCGGGGAGCTGTTTTTT
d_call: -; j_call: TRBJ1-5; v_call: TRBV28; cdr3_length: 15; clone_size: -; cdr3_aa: CASSSEQPGYQPQHF; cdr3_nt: TGTGCCAGCAGTTCAGAACAACCTGGCTATCAGCCCCAGCATTTT
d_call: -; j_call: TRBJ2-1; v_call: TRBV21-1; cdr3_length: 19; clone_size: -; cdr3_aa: CASSSRGLAGGQTYNEQFF; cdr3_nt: TGTGCCAGCAGCTCAAGAGGTCTAGCGGGAGGTCAAACCTACAATGAGCAGTTCTTC
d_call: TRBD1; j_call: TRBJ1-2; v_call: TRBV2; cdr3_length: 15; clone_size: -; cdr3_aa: CASRDRDSPTYGYTF; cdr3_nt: TGTGCCAGCAGGGATCGGGACAGCCCCACCTATGGCTACACCTTC
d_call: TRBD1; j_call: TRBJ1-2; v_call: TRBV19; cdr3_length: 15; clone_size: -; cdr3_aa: CASNTDRARIYGYTF; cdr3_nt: TGTGCCAGCAATACGGACAGGGCGCGGATCTATGGCTACACCTTC
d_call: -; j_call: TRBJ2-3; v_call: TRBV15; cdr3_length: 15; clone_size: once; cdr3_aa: CATSPRAEVTDTQYF; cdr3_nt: TGTGCCACCAGTCCCCGGGCGGAGGTCACAGATACGCAGTATTTT
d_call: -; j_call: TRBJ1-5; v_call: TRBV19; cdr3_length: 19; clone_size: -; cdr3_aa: CASSKEPGHPTLYHQPQHF; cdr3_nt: TGTGCCAGTAGTAAAGAACCGGGACATCCTACGCTTTATCATCAGCCCCAGCATTTT
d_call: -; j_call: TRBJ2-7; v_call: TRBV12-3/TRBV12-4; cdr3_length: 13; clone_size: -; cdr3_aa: CASSLRGRWEQYF; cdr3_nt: TGTGCCAGCAGTTTAAGGGGTAGATGGGAGCAGTACTTC
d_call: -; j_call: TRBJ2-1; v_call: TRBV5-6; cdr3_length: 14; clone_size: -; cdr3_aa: CASSLTQARNEQFF; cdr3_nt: TGTGCCAGCAGCTTAACGCAGGCCCGGAATGAGCAGTTCTTC
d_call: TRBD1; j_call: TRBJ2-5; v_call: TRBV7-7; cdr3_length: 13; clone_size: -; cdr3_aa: CASSFDREETQYF; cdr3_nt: TGTGCCAGCAGCTTCGACAGGGAAGAGACCCAGTACTTC
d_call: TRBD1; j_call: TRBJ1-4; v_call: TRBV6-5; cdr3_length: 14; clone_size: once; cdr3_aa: CASSATGGNEKLFF; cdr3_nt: TGTGCCAGCAGCGCAACAGGGGGGAATGAAAAACTGTTTTTT
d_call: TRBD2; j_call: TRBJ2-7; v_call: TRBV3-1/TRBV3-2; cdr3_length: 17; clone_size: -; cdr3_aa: CASSQVPSSGRGYEQYF; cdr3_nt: TGTGCCAGCAGCCAAGTTCCGTCTAGCGGGAGGGGGTACGAGCAGTACTTC
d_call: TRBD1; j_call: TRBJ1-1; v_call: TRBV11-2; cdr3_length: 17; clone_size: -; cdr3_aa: CASSLVNQGAPSTEAFF; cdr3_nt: TGTGCCAGCAGCTTAGTGAATCAGGGGGCGCCGAGCACTGAAGCTTTCTTT
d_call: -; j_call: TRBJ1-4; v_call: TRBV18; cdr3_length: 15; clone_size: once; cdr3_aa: CASSPNREHNEKLFF; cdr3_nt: TGTGCCAGCTCCCCTAACAGGGAGCATAATGAAAAACTGTTTTTT
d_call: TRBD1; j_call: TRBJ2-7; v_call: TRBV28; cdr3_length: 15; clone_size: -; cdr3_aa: CASSFAGTASYEQYF; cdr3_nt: TGTGCCAGCAGTTTTGCTGGGACAGCCTCCTACGAGCAGTACTTC
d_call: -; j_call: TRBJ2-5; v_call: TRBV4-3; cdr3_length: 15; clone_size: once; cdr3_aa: CASSLDRSVEETQYF; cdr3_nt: TGCGCCAGCAGCCTTGACAGGAGCGTCGAAGAGACCCAGTACTTC
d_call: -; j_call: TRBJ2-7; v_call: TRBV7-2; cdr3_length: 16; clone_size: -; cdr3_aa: CASSLASDRGSYEQYF; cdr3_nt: TGTGCCAGCAGCTTAGCCTCGGACAGAGGATCCTACGAGCAGTACTTC
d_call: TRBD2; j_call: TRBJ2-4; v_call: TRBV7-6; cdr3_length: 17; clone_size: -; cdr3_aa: CASSLVGGVLAKNIQYF; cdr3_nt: TGTGCCAGCAGCTTAGTCGGGGGGGTCTTAGCCAAAAACATTCAGTACTTC
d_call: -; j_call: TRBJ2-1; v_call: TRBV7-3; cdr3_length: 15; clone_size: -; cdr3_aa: CASSLSSRGYNEQFF; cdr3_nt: TGTGCCAGCAGCTTATCGTCGCGGGGTTACAATGAGCAGTTCTTC